A selection of T cell receptor beta chains follows, all from one sample in a study of blood T cell repertoires in COVID-19. Sequencing used immunoSEQ multiplex PCR; TCRdb keeps in-frame clones, though not all of them. The sample contains around 150,000 clones, about 90% of which appear only once. The specimen sequenced was peripheral blood. These TCRs come from a man aged 25-45 years with COVID-19, enrolled during active disease. Each CDR3 is given with its conserved first and last residue. A D gene is named only where the DNA matches it firmly.

V	J	D	CDR3	DNA
TRBV6-1	TRBJ1-2	NA	CASSETNLGGDGYTF	TGTGCCAGCAGTGAAACCAACCTCGGAGGGGATGGCTACACCTTC
TRBV7-2	TRBJ1-3	NA	CASTLTGIRNTIYF	TGTGCCAGCACTTTGACCGGGATTAGAAACACCATATATTTT
TRBV6-2/TRBV6-3	TRBJ2-7	TRBD2	CASSRPGSGMREQYF	TGTGCCAGCAGTCGGCCGGGTAGCGGGATGCGAGAGCAGTACTTC
TRBV5-4	TRBJ2-5	NA	CASSSPPGTAQETQYF	TGTGCCAGCAGCTCCCCTCCCGGGACTGCACAAGAGACCCAGTACTTC
TRBV24-1	TRBJ1-1	TRBD1	CATSRGPWTEAFF	TGTGCCACCAGCAGGGGGCCGTGGACTGAAGCTTTCTTT
TRBV2	TRBJ2-3	NA	CASRRDSTDTQYF	TGTGCCAGCAGGCGGGACAGTACAGATACGCAGTATTTT
TRBV19	TRBJ1-4	TRBD1	CASSIRTGVTEKLFF	TGTGCCAGTAGTATACGGACAGGGGTAACAGAAAAACTGTTTTTT
TRBV4-3	TRBJ2-2	NA	CASSQGSQTGELFF	TGCGCCAGCAGCCAAGGTAGCCAGACCGGGGAGCTGTTTTTT
TRBV27	TRBJ2-1	TRBD2	CASSLAGGTYNEQFF	TGTGCCAGCAGTTTAGCGGGAGGGACCTACAATGAGCAGTTCTTC
TRBV19	TRBJ1-2	TRBD1	CASSTKPGQGPNYGYTF	TGTGCCAGTAGTACTAAACCGGGACAGGGCCCTAACTATGGCTACACCTTC
TRBV4-1	TRBJ2-7	NA	CASSQAPSNYEQYF	TGCGCCAGCAGCCAAGCCCCAAGCAACTACGAGCAGTACTTC
TRBV4-1	TRBJ1-2	NA	CASSQAHEANYGYTF	TGCGCCAGCAGCCAAGCCCATGAGGCTAACTATGGCTACACCTTC
TRBV13	TRBJ1-2	TRBD1	CASSLRDRKFGGYTF	TGTGCCAGCAGCTTAAGGGACAGGAAATTTGGGGGCTACACCTTC
TRBV7-9	TRBJ2-3	NA	CASSLETADTQYF	TGTGCCAGCAGCTTAGAGACAGCAGATACGCAGTATTTT
TRBV6-1	TRBJ2-1	NA	CASSEGVVVFHEQFF	TGTGCCAGCAGTGAAGGAGTGGTGGTATTCCATGAGCAGTTCTTC
TRBV5-1	TRBJ2-7	NA	CASSDGGIHEQYF	TGCGCCAGCAGCGATGGAGGGATTCACGAGCAGTACTTC
TRBV11-2	TRBJ2-1	NA	CASSSSPLNNEQFF	TGTGCCAGCAGCTCTAGCCCGCTTAACAATGAGCAGTTCTTC
TRBV5-1	TRBJ2-2	NA	CASSLVVARNTGELFF	TGCGCCAGCAGCTTGGTGGTAGCGAGGAACACCGGGGAGCTGTTTTTT
TRBV4-3	TRBJ2-1	NA	CASSPYYDGNEQFF	TGCGCCAGCAGCCCGTACTATGACGGAAATGAGCAGTTCTTC
TRBV7-2	TRBJ1-2	TRBD1	CASSLDRGVKNYGYTF	TGTGCCAGCAGCTTAGACAGGGGGGTAAAAAACTATGGCTACACCTTC
TRBV24-1	TRBJ2-1	TRBD2	CATSNELAGGSSEQFF	TGTGCCACCAGTAATGAACTAGCGGGAGGTTCGAGTGAGCAGTTCTTC
TRBV23-1	TRBJ2-6	TRBD1	CASSPLTGAGANVLTF	TGCGCCAGCAGTCCCCTCACAGGGGCTGGGGCCAACGTCCTGACTTTC